These T cell receptor beta chains were read from a single sample in a study of CD8+ T cells in alopecia areata. Repertoires were generated with immunoSEQ multiplex PCR, while TCRdb's copy carries only in-frame clones and drops some. The profile shows roughly 200,000 clones, around 50% of them singletons. The sample here was CD8+ T cells sorted from blood, taken at week 24, from a patient treated with tofacitinib. Receptors were obtained from a human donor with alopecia areata. Both conserved end residues are part of each CDR3. A D gene is named only where the DNA matches it firmly. Clone size appears in some rows only: once, few, many, or a class for an expanded clone.

clone size	V gene	J gene	D gene	CDR3 protein	CDR3 DNA
NA	TRBV10-3	TRBJ2-1	TRBD1	CAISESLGQGQFF	TGTGCCATCAGTGAGTCTCTGGGACAGGGACAGTTCTTC
NA	TRBV30	TRBJ2-7	NA	CAWRGLDKDSYEQYF	TGTGCCTGGCGGGGACTCGACAAGGACTCCTACGAGCAGTACTTC
NA	TRBV20-1	TRBJ2-1	NA	CSAWNNEQFF	TGCAGTGCTTGGAACAATGAGCAGTTCTTC
NA	TRBV10-3	TRBJ2-7	NA	CAISESGNPGFYEQYF	TGTGCCATCAGTGAGTCAGGGAATCCGGGATTCTACGAGCAGTACTTC
NA	TRBV6-5	TRBJ2-1	NA	CASSYSISNEQFF	TGTGCCAGCAGTTATTCTATATCCAATGAGCAGTTCTTC
NA	TRBV30	TRBJ1-2	NA	CAWSVGTYGYTF	TGTGCCTGGAGTGTCGGAACCTATGGCTACACCTTC
NA	TRBV6-5	TRBJ1-1	NA	CASSYGRNTEAFF	TGTGCCAGCAGTTACGGTAGGAACACTGAAGCTTTCTTT
NA	TRBV5-1	TRBJ2-3	NA	CASSLRGDTQYF	TGCGCCAGCAGCTTGCGGGGGGATACGCAGTATTTT
NA	TRBV5-6	TRBJ1-6	NA	CASSSLIGKAPLHF	TGTGCCAGCAGCTCGTTAATTGGTAAAGCACCCCTCCACTTT
NA	TRBV15	TRBJ2-5	TRBD2	CATSRDLAVQETQYF	TGTGCCACCAGCAGAGACCTAGCGGTCCAAGAGACCCAGTACTTC
once	TRBV6-5	TRBJ2-7	NA	CATRLGPEQYF	TGTGCCACCCGCCTCGGGCCCGAGCAGTACTTC
NA	TRBV27	TRBJ2-5	NA	CASSLSFETAETQYF	TGTGCCAGCAGTTTATCGTTCGAGACAGCAGAGACCCAGTACTTC
NA	TRBV6-1	TRBJ2-7	NA	CASPTPYEQYF	TGTGCCAGCCCCACGCCCTACGAGCAGTACTTC
once	TRBV30	TRBJ1-5	TRBD1	CAWSRQGSQPQHF	TGTGCCTGGAGTCGACAGGGGAGTCAGCCCCAGCATTTT
NA	TRBV7-9	TRBJ1-1	NA	CASRQTVDRNTEAFF	TGTGCCAGCAGACAAACCGTAGACAGGAACACTGAAGCTTTCTTT
NA	TRBV10-3	TRBJ2-2	NA	CAIRGDNSTGELFF	TGTGCCATCAGGGGGGACAACTCAACCGGGGAGCTGTTTTTT
NA	TRBV29-1	TRBJ1-2	NA	CSVEYGEAYGYTF	TGCAGCGTTGAATACGGGGAGGCCTATGGCTACACCTTC
NA	TRBV7-9	TRBJ2-1	NA	CASSLREYNEQFF	TGTGCCAGCAGCTTAAGGGAGTACAATGAGCAGTTCTTC
NA	TRBV4-1	TRBJ2-7	NA	CASSPVGLLEQYF	TGCGCCAGCAGCCCAGTGGGGCTTCTCGAGCAGTACTTC
NA	TRBV27	TRBJ2-3	NA	CASSLGGDTQYF	TGTGCCAGCAGTTTAGGAGGGGATACGCAGTATTTT
NA	TRBV7-9	TRBJ1-2	TRBD1	CATGTGQLYGYTF	TGTGCCACCGGGACAGGACAACTCTATGGCTACACCTTC
NA	TRBV7-6	TRBJ2-7	NA	CASSKRGGSYEQYF	TGTGCCAGCAGCAAACGAGGGGGCTCCTACGAGCAGTACTTC
few	TRBV6-5	TRBJ1-5	NA	CASSYSRNQPQHF	TGTGCCAGCAGTTACAGTCGGAATCAGCCCCAGCATTTT
NA	TRBV2	TRBJ1-6	NA	CASRRDTSSYNSPLHF	TGTGCCAGCAGGCGGGACACCAGCTCCTATAATTCACCCCTCCACTTT
few	TRBV29-1	TRBJ1-2	TRBD1	CSVAGQGNGYTF	TGCAGCGTCGCTGGACAGGGAAATGGCTACACCTTC
NA	TRBV15	TRBJ2-7	TRBD1	CATSRGGTGSYEQYF	TGTGCCACCAGCAGAGGAGGGACAGGGTCCTACGAGCAGTACTTC
NA	TRBV19	TRBJ2-1	NA	CASSIGSLYNEQFF	TGTGCCAGTAGTATAGGGAGCCTTTACAATGAGCAGTTCTTC
NA	TRBV30	TRBJ1-2	NA	CAWGTGSLYGYTF	TGTGCCTGGGGGACCGGGTCTCTCTATGGCTACACCTTC
NA	TRBV27	TRBJ1-1	NA	CASSWYVYTEAFF	TGTGCCAGCAGTTGGTACGTTTACACTGAAGCTTTCTTT
NA	TRBV7-9	TRBJ2-3	NA	CASSFGRGQHYTQYF	TGTGCCAGCAGCTTTGGGAGAGGGCAGCACTATACGCAGTATTTT
few	TRBV7-9	TRBJ1-2	TRBD1	CASSPGDRANYGYTF	TGTGCCAGCAGCCCCGGGGACAGGGCTAACTATGGCTACACCTTC
few	TRBV29-1	TRBJ2-1	NA	CSVRTSEMSNEQFF	TGCAGCGTTAGGACATCGGAGATGAGTAATGAGCAGTTCTTC
NA	TRBV2	TRBJ2-3	TRBD2	CASSEGRGGSDTQYF	TGTGCCAGCAGTGAAGGGCGGGGGGGCTCAGATACGCAGTATTTT
NA	TRBV5-1	TRBJ2-7	TRBD1	CASSSTGTGHYEQYF	TGCGCCAGCAGCTCCACCGGGACAGGACACTACGAGCAGTACTTC